This TCR beta chain is from a study of blood T cells in healthy people across ages. CDR1 MNHNS and CDR2 SASEGT come from the germline V gene. The CDR3 contains 15 residues. Trimming took off 7 bases at V and 2 bases at J, with 18 bases between the two ends. Points from the study as a whole: It was the long-lived donors that had more naive CD4+ cells and higher diversity than aged donors.

In regard to this clonotype: Antigen: not known.

With a J-beta primer mix and a sample-barcoded 5' primer, a second PCR ran about 7 to 12 cycles. TCRdb reanalysed the 5' RACE reads using MiXCR and keeps one entry per CDR3 protein. The sample includes 1.5 million to 2 million distinct CDR3 sequences, about 50% of them seen just once. Sample: blood. The receptor was isolated from a woman in her forties in good health. The chain couples TRBV6-1 to TRBJ2-7; D is tentatively TRBD1 or TRBD2 (5 bases each). This chain's CDR3 is CASTRRGDLPYEQYF. CDR3 DNA: TGTGCCAGCACCCGAAGAGGGGATCTACCCTACGAGCAGTACTTC.